These 30 T cell receptor beta chains came from one sample sequenced in a study of cytomegalovirus exposure and HLA in healthy donors. In the PCR, 60 Vbeta and 13 Jbeta primers were used. This table comes from immunoSEQ multiplex PCR, and its TCRdb copy is limited to in-frame clones, with some not included. In the table there are fewer than 200,000 clones, approximately 80% of which are singletons. The sample taken for sequencing was PBMCs. All receptors derive from a woman aged 30 to 39 in good health and CMV-seronegative.

Comment on this clone: At one of its ends the junction is not consistent with the germline gene, which may arise from a read error. The gene calls are TRBV14 and TRBJ2-7, with 9 bases fitting TRBD1. CDR1 SGHDN and CDR2 FVKESK come from the germline V gene. The CDR3 is made up of 14 amino acids. The CDR3 nucleotides are TGTGTCAGCGGACAGGGGCCTTTCTTCGCCGAGCAGTACTTC. It yields the protein CVSGQGPFFAEQYF.

The chain links TRBV5-1 to TRBJ2-7; TRBD2 agrees at 11 bases. This CDR3 is 18 amino acids long. Germline V gene lookup returns CDR1 SGHRS and CDR2 YFSETQ. V shed 0 bases, J shed 0 bases, and the junction held 8 bases outside the gene matches. CDR3 in amino acids: CASSLEASGGISSYEQYF. The CDR3 DNA reads as TGCGCCAGCAGCTTGGAGGCTAGCGGGGGGATTAGCTCCTACGAGCAGTACTTC.

The chain combines TRBV19 with TRBJ2-2; TRBD1 is a possible D gene (5 bases). Trimming took off 5 bases at V and 9 bases at J, with 19 bases between the two ends. CDR1 is LNHDA and CDR2 is SQIVND in the germline V gene (reference sequence). The CDR3 spans 15 residues. This CDR3 is CASSQIFQGNRELFF. Written as DNA, the CDR3 is TGTGCCAGTAGTCAAATATTTCAGGGAAACAGGGAGCTGTTTTTT. The full variable domain, its missing parts supplied by reference TRBV19 and TRBJ2-2, is DGGITQSPKYLFRKEGQNVTLSCEQNLNHDAMYWYRQDPGQGLRLIYYSQIVNDFQKGDIAEGYSVSREKKESFPLTVTSAQKNPTAFYLCASSQIFQGNRELFFGEGSRLTVL.

Here the CDR3 reads CASSFASGTYEQYF. The CDR3 DNA is TGTGCCAGCAGCTTTGCTAGCGGAACCTACGAGCAGTACTTC. This chain connects TRBV7-2 to TRBJ2-7; 7 bases are shared with TRBD2. Per germline, CDR1 SGHTA and CDR2 FQGNSA. This CDR3 is built from 14 residues. The junction had 4 bases not matched to a gene; V was cut back by 3 bases and J by 2 bases.

This CDR3 is CASSPSGYTQYF. CDR3 sequence (DNA): TGTGCCAGCAGCCCGTCGGGATATACGCAGTATTTT. V is TRBV7-8 and J is TRBJ2-3, with a possible D match to TRBD2 (5 bases). CDR1 is SGHVS and CDR2 is FQNEAQ in the germline V gene. Trimming took off 5 bases at V and 7 bases at J, with 10 bases between the two ends. The length of the CDR3 is 12 residues.

This clone was found a few times. The rearrangement links TRBV25-1 to TRBJ2-6; 7 nucleotides line up with TRBD1. Trimming took 5 bases from V and 0 from J; bases not matched to a gene: 10. CDR3 length: 18 amino acids. Germline CDR1 MGHDK, CDR2 SYGVNS. Here the CDR3 reads CASSPWTGLYSGANVLTF. DNA for the CDR3: TGTGCCAGCAGTCCATGGACAGGACTCTACTCTGGGGCCAACGTCCTGACTTTC.

The J gene is TRBJ1-1, the V gene TRBV5-1, with D possibly being TRBD1 (6 bases). The CDR3 is 15 residues long. Per the germline V gene, CDR1 is SGHRS and CDR2 is YFSETQ. The V gene lost 4 bases and the J gene lost 5 bases, with 18 bases spanning the gap. The CDR3 coding sequence is TGCGCCAGCAGCCCGCAAACAGGACAGAGAACTGAAGCTTTCTTT. Its translation: CASSPQTGQRTEAFF. Combining the CDR3 with reference TRBV5-1 and TRBJ1-1 gives the whole variable domain KAGVTQTPRYLIKTRGQQVTLSCSPISGHRSVSWYQQTPGQGLQFLFEYFSETQRNKGNFPGRFSGRQFSNSRSEMNVSTLELGDSALYLCASSPQTGQRTEAFFGQGTRLTVV.

The chain is built from TRBV6-1 and TRBJ1-5; D perhaps matches TRBD1 (6 bases). This CDR3 is built from 15 residues. Germline lookup yields CDR1 MNHNS and CDR2 SASEGT. With 10 bases removed from V and 0 bases from J, the gap between germline ends came to 16 bases. The CDR3 bases are TGTGCCATAGTGGACAGACGCTATAGCAATCAGCCCCAGCATTTT. The encoded protein is CAIVDRRYSNQPQHF.

This rearrangement joins TRBV5-1 to TRBJ2-1, with a tentative D call TRBD1 (6 bases). The CDR3 consists of 17 residues. Trimming left V 4 bases short and J 10 bases short, with 27 bases between. Germline lookup yields CDR1 SGHRS and CDR2 YFSETQ. The chain's CDR3 is CASSPIPDRNRHGEQFF. In nucleotides, the CDR3 is TGCGCCAGCAGCCCGATCCCAGACAGGAACAGGCACGGGGAGCAGTTCTTC.

The chain joins TRBV11-2 to TRBJ1-5; a possible D gene is TRBD1 (6 bases). Trimming took 1 base from V and 2 from J, leaving 12 bases between them. The CDR3 is made up of 16 amino acids. The germline V gene encodes CDR1 SGHAT and CDR2 FQNNGV. Here the CDR3 DNA reads TGTGCCAGCAGCTTAGCCGGGACACGGGGCAATCAGCCCCAGCATTTT. Protein product: CASSLAGTRGNQPQHF. The variable domain in full, completed from reference TRBV11-2 and TRBJ1-5, reads EAGVAQSPRYKIIEKRQSVAFWCNPISGHATLYWYQQILGQGPKLLIQFQNNGVVDDSQLPKDRFSAERLKGVDSTLKIQPAKLEDSAVYLCASSLAGTRGNQPQHFGDGTRLSIL.

In its sample, this clone was seen once. The chain combines TRBV11-1 with TRBJ2-7; tentatively, D is TRBD2 (6 bases). The V gene lost 5 bases and the J gene lost 1 base, with 12 bases spanning the gap. The CDR3 runs to 14 residues. The germline V gene encodes CDR1 SGHAT and CDR2 FQDESV (reference sequence). CDR3 DNA: TGTGCCAGCAGCGATTTTAGCGGATCCTACGAGCAGTACTTC. Protein product: CASSDFSGSYEQYF.

The chain recombines TRBV25-1 with TRBJ1-1, with D hard to call. CDR3 size: 13 residues. Germline CDR1 MGHDK, CDR2 SYGVNS. The V and J ends lost 0 bases and 6 bases respectively, with 8 bases between them. The CDR3 reads CASSEYSGPEAFF. The CDR3, as DNA: TGTGCCAGCAGTGAATATTCGGGTCCTGAAGCTTTCTTT.

Concerning this clone itself: At one boundary the junction diverges from the germline segment, which might be a read error. CDR3 sequence reads: CASSQLGAGEQYF. CDR3 DNA sequence: TGTGCCAGCAGCCAACTTGGAGCGGGCGAGCAGTACTTC. The chain links TRBV4-1 to TRBJ2-7; possible D gene TRBD2, 6 bases. This CDR3 comprises 13 residues. Germline V gene data show CDR1 as MGHRA and CDR2 as YSYEKL.

The chain combines TRBV28 with TRBJ1-1, with 8 bases lining up with TRBD1. After removal of 8 bases from V and 0 bases from J, the junction contained 11 bases not matched to a gene. CDR3 length equals 16 residues. Germline V lookup: CDR1 MDHEN, CDR2 SYDVKM. The CDR3 DNA follows: TGTGCCAGCCCCCGGGACAGGCGTTTCATGAACACTGAAGCTTTCTTT. Translation: CASPRDRRFMNTEAFF.

The rearrangement joins TRBV28 to TRBJ2-7; TRBD1 aligns across 12 bases. CDR1 is MDHEN and CDR2 is SYDVKM in the germline V gene. V shed 3 bases, J shed 3 bases, and the junction held 12 bases outside the gene matches. The CDR3 spans 18 residues. The CDR3 reads CASSFPRPGQGAVYEQYF. The DNA of the CDR3 is TGTGCCAGCAGTTTCCCACGGCCGGGACAGGGGGCGGTCTACGAGCAGTACTTC.

The rearrangement uses TRBV27 and TRBJ1-1; TRBD1 might be the D (5 bases). Germline values: CDR1 MNHEY, CDR2 SMNVEV (reference sequence). This CDR3 region has 13 residues. V dropped 9 bases and J dropped 2 bases, with 13 bases sitting between them. The CDR3 DNA sequence: TGTGCCAGGACGGGGGAACGAAACACTGAAGCTTTCTTT. It is translated as CARTGERNTEAFF.

V gene TRBV30 combines with J gene TRBJ2-1; 8 bases align to TRBD2. The CDR3 length is 16 residues. V was clipped by 2 bases and J by 7 bases; unmatched bases: 13. Germline assignment: CDR1 GTSNPN and CDR2 SVGIG (reference sequence). The CDR3 spells CAWSSRTGTSLNEQFF. CDR3 DNA: TGTGCCTGGAGTTCTCGCACCGGGACTAGTCTTAATGAGCAGTTCTTC.

The gene calls are TRBV4-1 and TRBJ2-5, with D possibly being TRBD2 (6 bases). V was trimmed by 1 base and J by 1 base, leaving 13 bases between them. The CDR3 totals 16 residues. CDR1 is MGHRA, CDR2 YSYEKL, per germline. CDR3 nucleotides: TGCGCCAGCAGCCAAGCACATTCCGGGAGCCAAGAGACCCAGTACTTC. It codes for CASSQAHSGSQETQYF.

The chain links TRBV4-3 to TRBJ1-2; no firm D call. The germline V gene has CDR1 LGHNA and CDR2 YSLEER. The V and J ends lost 0 bases and 1 base respectively, with 9 bases between them. The CDR3 totals 15 residues. CDR3 nucleotides: TGCGCCAGCAGCCAAGATATTAGCGGTAACTATGGCTACACCTTC. Translating gives CASSQDISGNYGYTF.

The V gene is TRBV13, the J gene TRBJ1-3; D is possibly TRBD1 (5 bases). The CDR3 covers 14 residues. Germline CDR1 PRHDT, CDR2 FYEKMQ (reference sequence). The germline V and J ends were trimmed by 0 bases and 3 bases, with 6 bases remaining between them. CDR3 loop: CASSLGGGGNTIYF. The CDR3 DNA follows: TGTGCCAGCAGCTTAGGCGGGGGTGGAAACACCATATATTTT. The full variable domain, in which reference TRBV13 and TRBJ1-3 provide the parts outside the CDR3, is AAGVIQSPRHLIKEKRETATLKCYPIPRHDTVYWYQQGPGQDPQFLISFYEKMQSDKGSIPDRFSAQQFSDYHSELNMSSLELGDSALYFCASSLGGGGNTIYFGEGSWLTVV.

This chain joins TRBV19 and TRBJ1-2; TRBD1 might be the D (5 bases). The CDR3 sequence is 13 residues long. The germline gives CDR1 LNHDA, CDR2 SQIVND (reference sequence). Trimming removed 3 bases at V and 8 bases at J, with 13 bases between. The CDR3 DNA reads TGTGCCAGTAGTATTCGGGCAGGGCCCGGCTACACCTTC. Its translation: CASSIRAGPGYTF.

The chain couples TRBV2 to TRBJ2-1; 7 nucleotides agree with TRBD1. Looked up from germline, CDR1 is SNHLY and CDR2 is FYNNEI. The CDR3 loop spans 12 amino acids. V was pared by 5 bases and J by 7 bases, with 2 bases of the junction left unmatched. The CDR3 sequence: CASSPQGNEQFF. The CDR3 DNA follows: TGTGCCAGCAGTCCACAGGGGAATGAGCAGTTCTTC.

The rearrangement joins TRBV10-3 to TRBJ1-3, with 11 bases matching TRBD1. Germline V gene lookup returns CDR1 ENHRY and CDR2 SYGVKD. V lost 3 bases and J lost 8; bases outside the gene matches: 6. The CDR3 consists of 15 residues. This CDR3 reads CAISESGTGGYTIYF. The DNA of the CDR3 is TGTGCCATCAGTGAATCCGGGACAGGGGGATACACCATATATTTT.

The chain is built from TRBV7-8 and TRBJ2-2; D is unclear. Germline V gene sequence: CDR1 SGHVS, CDR2 FQNEAQ. The CDR3 is 15 amino acids. V was clipped by 3 bases and J by 0 bases, with 8 bases between them. For the CDR3, the DNA is TGTGCCAGCAGCTTGATGAGAGCGAACACCGGGGAGCTGTTTTTT. As protein: CASSLMRANTGELFF. The whole variable domain, filled in from reference TRBV7-8 and TRBJ2-2, reads GAGVSQSPRYKVAKRGQDVALRCDPISGHVSLFWYQQALGQGPEFLTYFQNEAQLDKSGLPSDRFFAERPEGSVSTLKIQRTQQEDSAVYLCASSLMRANTGELFFGEGSRLTVL.

The chain links TRBV5-6 to TRBJ2-6; 8 bases agree with TRBD2. V shed 7 bases and J 4 bases; nucleotides not matched to a gene: 19. Germline CDR1 and CDR2: SGHDT and YYEEEE. The CDR3 totals 19 residues. CDR3 DNA sequence: TGTGCCAGCTACCCTAACAATTGGCGGGGGGCGGGAGGGGCCAACGTCCTGACTTTC. Residues: CASYPNNWRGAGGANVLTF.

In this sample, this clone turned up a few times. V usage is TRBV5-4 and J usage is TRBJ1-5; D may be TRBD1 (6 bases). CDR1 SGHNT and CDR2 YYREEE come from the germline V gene (reference sequence). V shed 4 bases and J shed 3 bases, with 8 bases lying between them. CDR3 length: 13 amino acids. DNA for the CDR3: TGTGCCAGCAGCAGGGGGAACAATCAGCCCCAGCATTTT. This sequence encodes CASSRGNNQPQHF.

The V and J genes are TRBV28 and TRBJ1-2, with unresolved D. The germline V gene has CDR1 MDHEN and CDR2 SYDVKM. This CDR3 is 13 amino acids long. Trimming left V 7 bases short and J 4 bases short, with 13 bases between. The CDR3 DNA is TGTGCCAGCACCGTGACACCACCCTATGGCTACACCTTC. Protein sequence: CASTVTPPYGYTF.

The chain couples TRBV19 to TRBJ1-2; D may be TRBD1 (5 bases). Trimming pared 7 bases from V and 5 bases from J, leaving 20 bases between. This CDR3 region has 15 residues. Germline V lookup: CDR1 LNHDA, CDR2 SQIVND (reference sequence). The CDR3 coding sequence is TGTGCCAGTACCGACCCGGGGGGGAACCGGTATGGCTACACCTTC. Residues: CASTDPGGNRYGYTF. Using reference TRBV19 and TRBJ1-2 for the parts outside the CDR3, the full variable domain is DGGITQSPKYLFRKEGQNVTLSCEQNLNHDAMYWYRQDPGQGLRLIYYSQIVNDFQKGDIAEGYSVSREKKESFPLTVTSAQKNPTAFYLCASTDPGGNRYGYTFGSGTRLTVV.

The rearrangement uses TRBV2 and TRBJ2-1; TRBD2 agrees at 16 bases. V lost 7 bases and J lost 8; bases outside the gene matches: 8. The CDR3 is 16 amino acids. Per the germline V gene, CDR1 is SNHLY and CDR2 is FYNNEI. CDR3 loop: CASTRGLAGGKYEQFF. CDR3 bases: TGTGCCAGCACCCGGGGACTAGCGGGAGGGAAGTATGAGCAGTTCTTC.

The genes are TRBV14 and TRBJ2-1; D may be TRBD1 (5 bases). Germline V lookup: CDR1 SGHDN, CDR2 FVKESK. Trimming cost V 4 bases and J 3 bases, with 19 bases left between them. The CDR3 loop spans 17 amino acids. The CDR3 spells CASSLRRQSQYYNEQFF. DNA of the CDR3: TGTGCCAGCAGCCTACGCCGACAGTCCCAATACTACAATGAGCAGTTCTTC.